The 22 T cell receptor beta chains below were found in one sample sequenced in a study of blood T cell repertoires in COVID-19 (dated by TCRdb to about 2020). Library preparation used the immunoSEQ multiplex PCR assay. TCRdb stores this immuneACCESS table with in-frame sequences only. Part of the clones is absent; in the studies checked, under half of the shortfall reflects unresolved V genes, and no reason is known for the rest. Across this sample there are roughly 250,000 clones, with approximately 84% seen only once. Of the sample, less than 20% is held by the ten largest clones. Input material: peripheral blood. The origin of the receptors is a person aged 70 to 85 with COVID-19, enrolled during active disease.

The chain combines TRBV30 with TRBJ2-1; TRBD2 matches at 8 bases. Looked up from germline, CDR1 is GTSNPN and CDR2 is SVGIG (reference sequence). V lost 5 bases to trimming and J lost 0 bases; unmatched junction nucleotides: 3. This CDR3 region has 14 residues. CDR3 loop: CAWVAGSSYNEQFF. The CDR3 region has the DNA TGTGCCTGGGTAGCGGGAAGCTCCTACAATGAGCAGTTCTTC. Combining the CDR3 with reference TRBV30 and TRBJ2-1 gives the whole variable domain SQTIHQWPATLVQPVGSPLSLECTVEGTSNPNLYWYRQAAGRGLQLLFYSVGIGQISSEVPQNLSASRPQDRQFILSSKKLLLSDSGFYLCAWVAGSSYNEQFFGPGTRLTVL.

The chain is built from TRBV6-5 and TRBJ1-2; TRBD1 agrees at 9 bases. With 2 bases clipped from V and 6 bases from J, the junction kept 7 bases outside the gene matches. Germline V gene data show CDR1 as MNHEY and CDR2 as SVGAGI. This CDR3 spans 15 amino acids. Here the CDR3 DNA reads TGTGCCAGCAGTTACGCACAAACAGGGGGCGATGGCTACACCTTC. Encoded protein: CASSYAQTGGDGYTF.

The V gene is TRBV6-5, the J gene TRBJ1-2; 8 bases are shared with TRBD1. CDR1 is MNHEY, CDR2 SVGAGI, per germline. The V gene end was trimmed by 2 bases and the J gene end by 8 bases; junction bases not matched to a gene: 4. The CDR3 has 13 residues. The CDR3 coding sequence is TGTGCCAGCAGTTACCCTGACAGGGGAGGCTACACCTTC. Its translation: CASSYPDRGGYTF.

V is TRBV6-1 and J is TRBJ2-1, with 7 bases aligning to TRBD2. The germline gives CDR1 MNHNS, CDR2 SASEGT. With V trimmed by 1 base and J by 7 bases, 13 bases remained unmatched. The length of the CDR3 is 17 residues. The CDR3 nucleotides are TGTGCCAGCAGTGAAGTGGTTCAGACCACGGGGGGTAATGAGCAGTTCTTC. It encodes CASSEVVQTTGGNEQFF.

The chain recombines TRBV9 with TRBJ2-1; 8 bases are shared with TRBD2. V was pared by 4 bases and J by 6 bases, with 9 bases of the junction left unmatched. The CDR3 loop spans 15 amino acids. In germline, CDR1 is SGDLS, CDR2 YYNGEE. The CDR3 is CASSFGTGGRNEQFF. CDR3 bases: TGTGCCAGCAGCTTTGGAACGGGAGGGCGCAATGAGCAGTTCTTC.

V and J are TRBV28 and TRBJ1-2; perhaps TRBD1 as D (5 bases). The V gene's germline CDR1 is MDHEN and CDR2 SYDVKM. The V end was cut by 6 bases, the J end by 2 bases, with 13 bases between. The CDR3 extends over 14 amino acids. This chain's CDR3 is CASRSQGTNYGYTF. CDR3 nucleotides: TGTGCCAGCAGGTCCCAGGGAACGAACTATGGCTACACCTTC.

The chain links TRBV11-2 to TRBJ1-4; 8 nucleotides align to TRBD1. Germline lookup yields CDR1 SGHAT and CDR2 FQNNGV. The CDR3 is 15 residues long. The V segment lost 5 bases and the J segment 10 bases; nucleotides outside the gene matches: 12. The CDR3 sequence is CASSEDRAGIGKLFF. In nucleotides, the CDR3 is TGTGCCAGCAGCGAGGACAGGGCCGGGATAGGAAAACTGTTTTTT.

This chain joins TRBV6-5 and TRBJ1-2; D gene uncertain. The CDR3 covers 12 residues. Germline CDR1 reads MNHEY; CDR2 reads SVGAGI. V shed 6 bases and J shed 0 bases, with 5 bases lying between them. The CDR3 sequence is CASRSSNYGYTF. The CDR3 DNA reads TGTGCCAGCAGATCATCTAACTATGGCTACACCTTC.

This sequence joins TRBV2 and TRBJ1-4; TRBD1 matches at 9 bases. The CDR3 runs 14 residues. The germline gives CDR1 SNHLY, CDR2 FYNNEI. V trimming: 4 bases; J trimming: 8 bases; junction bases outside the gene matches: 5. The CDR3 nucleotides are TGTGCCAGCAGTGGGGGGACAGGGCGCGAAAAACTGTTTTTT. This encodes CASSGGTGREKLFF.

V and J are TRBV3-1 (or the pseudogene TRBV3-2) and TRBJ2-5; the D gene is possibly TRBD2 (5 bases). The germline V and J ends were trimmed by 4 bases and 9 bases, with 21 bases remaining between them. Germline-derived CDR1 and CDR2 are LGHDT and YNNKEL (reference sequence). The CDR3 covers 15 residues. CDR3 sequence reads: CASSRKADTLEAQYF. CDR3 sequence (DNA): TGTGCCAGCAGCCGTAAAGCGGATACCCTCGAGGCCCAGTACTTC.

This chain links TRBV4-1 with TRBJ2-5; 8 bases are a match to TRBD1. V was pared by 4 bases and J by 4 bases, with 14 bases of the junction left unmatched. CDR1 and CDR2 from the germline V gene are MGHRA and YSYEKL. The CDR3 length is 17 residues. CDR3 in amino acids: CASSPKGIGTGTETQYF. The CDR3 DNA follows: TGCGCCAGCAGCCCAAAAGGGATCGGGACAGGTACAGAGACCCAGTACTTC.

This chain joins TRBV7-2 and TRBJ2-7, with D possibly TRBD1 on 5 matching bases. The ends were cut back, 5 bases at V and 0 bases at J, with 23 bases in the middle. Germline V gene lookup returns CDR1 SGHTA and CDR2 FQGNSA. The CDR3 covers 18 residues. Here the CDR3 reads CASSRQQGRGQSSYEQYF. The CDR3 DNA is TGTGCCAGCAGCCGGCAGCAAGGAAGGGGCCAAAGCTCCTACGAGCAGTACTTC.

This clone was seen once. CDR3 bases: TGTGCCACCAGCAGAGTCGGGACAGGTGCGCTTGGGAATGGCTACACCTTC. Residues: CATSRVGTGALGNGYTF. The chain carries TRBV15 and TRBJ1-2; TRBD1 aligns across 8 bases. The CDR3 is made up of 17 amino acids. The germline CDR1 and CDR2 sequences are LNHNV and YYDKDF (reference sequence). V lost 1 base, J lost 6 bases, and 13 bases stayed unmatched.

The DNA of the CDR3 is TGCGCCAGCAGCTTAAAAGACAGGGGACGCACTGAAGCTTTCTTT. Residues: CASSLKDRGRTEAFF. This chain connects TRBV5-1 to TRBJ1-1; 8 bases align to TRBD1. The V gene's germline CDR1 is SGHRS and CDR2 YFSETQ. The CDR3 is 15 amino acids. Trimming removed 2 bases from V and 4 bases from J; junction bases left unmatched: 7.

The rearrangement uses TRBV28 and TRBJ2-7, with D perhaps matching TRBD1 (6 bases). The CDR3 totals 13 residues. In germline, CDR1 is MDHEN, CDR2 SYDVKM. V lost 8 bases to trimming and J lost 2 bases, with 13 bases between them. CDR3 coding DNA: TGTGCCAGCGTTGGGGGCTTAACCTACGAGCAGTACTTC. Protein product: CASVGGLTYEQYF.

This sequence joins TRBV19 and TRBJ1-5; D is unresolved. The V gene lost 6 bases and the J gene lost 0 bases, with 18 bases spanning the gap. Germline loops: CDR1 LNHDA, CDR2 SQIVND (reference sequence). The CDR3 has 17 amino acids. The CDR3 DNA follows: TGTGCCAGTAGAAGAGGGCCGACGGACCCTAGCAATCAGCCCCAGCATTTT. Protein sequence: CASRRGPTDPSNQPQHF.

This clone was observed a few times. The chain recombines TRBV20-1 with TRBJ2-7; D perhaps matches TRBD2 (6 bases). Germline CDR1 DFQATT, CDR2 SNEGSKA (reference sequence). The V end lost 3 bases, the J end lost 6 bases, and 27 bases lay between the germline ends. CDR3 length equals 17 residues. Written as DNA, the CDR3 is TGCAGTGCTAGTAAGAGGCGGAGGGGCGCCCTCGGGGGCGAGCAGTACTTC. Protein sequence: CSASKRRRGALGGEQYF.

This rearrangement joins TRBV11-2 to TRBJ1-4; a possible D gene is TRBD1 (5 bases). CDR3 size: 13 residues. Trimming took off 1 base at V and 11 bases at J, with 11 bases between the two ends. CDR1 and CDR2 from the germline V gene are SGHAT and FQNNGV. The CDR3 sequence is CASSLVLGGKLFF. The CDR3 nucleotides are TGTGCCAGCAGCTTAGTGCTCGGGGGTAAACTGTTTTTT.

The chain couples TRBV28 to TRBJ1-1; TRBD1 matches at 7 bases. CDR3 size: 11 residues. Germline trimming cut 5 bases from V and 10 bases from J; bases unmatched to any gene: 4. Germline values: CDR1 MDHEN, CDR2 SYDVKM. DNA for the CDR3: TGTGCCAGCAGTACCGCAGGGGGAGCTTTCTTT. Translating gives CASSTAGGAFF.

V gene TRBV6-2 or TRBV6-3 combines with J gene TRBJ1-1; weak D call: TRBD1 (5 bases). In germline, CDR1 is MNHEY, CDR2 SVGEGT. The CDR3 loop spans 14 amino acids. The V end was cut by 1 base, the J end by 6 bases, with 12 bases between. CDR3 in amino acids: CASSYFEGGAEAFF. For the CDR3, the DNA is TGTGCCAGCAGTTACTTCGAAGGAGGGGCTGAAGCTTTCTTT.

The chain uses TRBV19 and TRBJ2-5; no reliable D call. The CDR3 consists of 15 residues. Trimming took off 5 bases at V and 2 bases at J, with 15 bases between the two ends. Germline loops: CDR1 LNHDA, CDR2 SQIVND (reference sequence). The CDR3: CASSAVNSRQETQYF. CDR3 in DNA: TGTGCCAGTAGTGCCGTCAACAGTCGGCAAGAGACCCAGTACTTC.

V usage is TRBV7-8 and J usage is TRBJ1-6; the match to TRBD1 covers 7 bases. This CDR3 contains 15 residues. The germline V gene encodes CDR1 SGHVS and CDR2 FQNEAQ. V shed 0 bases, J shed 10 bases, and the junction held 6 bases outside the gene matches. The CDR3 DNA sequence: TGTGCCAGCAGCTTAGCGGGGGCAGGGGGGTCACCCCTCCACTTT. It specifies CASSLAGAGGSPLHF.